The clone carrying this T cell receptor beta chain was picked up one time. In the original analysis: Scientists estimated how many nucleated cells there were by amplifying reference gene primers. TCRdb's copy holds only in-frame clones and misses some; the assay was immunoSEQ multiplex PCR. V and J calls plus clone size are reproduced from that table; the DNA served to infer D and trimming. The repertoire holds over 100,000 clones, over 80% seen once, with 0.83% in the top ten. V was trimmed by 3 bases and J by 0 bases, leaving 14 bases between them. This CDR3 has 16 residues. In germline, CDR1 is SGHNT, CDR2 YYREEE (reference sequence). The record originates from a study of blood T cell repertoires in COVID-19. The overall study: The United States, Italy and Spain were the sources of the acute and convalescent COVID-19 samples. Nucleic acid was either cDNA or gDNA, and it came from T cells, B-cell-depleted T cells, or PBMCs.

The sequence came from a woman in her 70s with acute or convalescent COVID-19. Sequenced material: peripheral blood. This chain joins TRBV5-4 and TRBJ2-3; D may be TRBD2 (6 bases). This CDR3 is CASSWGVTTSTDTQYF. CDR3 DNA sequence: TGTGCCAGCAGCTGGGGGGTTACAACTAGCACAGATACGCAGTATTTT.